The text below deals with one T cell receptor beta chain. What it binds is unknown. Sequenced with the Oncomine TCR Beta short-read assay was DNA taken from cultured CD4+ T cells. The genomic DNA was obtained from cultured CD4+ T cells by extraction with the QIAamp micro DNA kit. TCRdb fed the PCR reads into MiXCR, producing one record per CDR3 protein. The data show about 13,000 distinct CDR3 sequences, with more than 45% seen just once and 6.5% to 9.5% held by the top ten. The sample originates from a study of vaccination and CD4 T cells after COVID-19. Turning to the study itself: The BNT162b2 or mRNA-1273 vaccine was given to participants in two doses.

The CDR3 spans 17 residues. With 6 bases clipped from V and 0 bases from J, the junction kept 13 bases outside the gene matches. CDR1 and CDR2 from the germline V gene are SGHKS and YYEKEE (reference sequence). Indicated treatment: roughly ten-day PBMC culture with coronavirus spike peptide pools or control peptides (ViraFEST assay). This receptor was obtained from a human donor who had recovered from COVID-19. This chain joins TRBV5-5 and TRBJ2-3, with 7 bases identical to TRBD2. Sequencing used CD4+ T cells from blood, cultured in vitro. This CDR3 is CASTKGAPSGSTDTQYF. The CDR3 DNA is TGTGCCAGCACCAAAGGGGCGCCTAGCGGTAGCACAGATACGCAGTATTTT.